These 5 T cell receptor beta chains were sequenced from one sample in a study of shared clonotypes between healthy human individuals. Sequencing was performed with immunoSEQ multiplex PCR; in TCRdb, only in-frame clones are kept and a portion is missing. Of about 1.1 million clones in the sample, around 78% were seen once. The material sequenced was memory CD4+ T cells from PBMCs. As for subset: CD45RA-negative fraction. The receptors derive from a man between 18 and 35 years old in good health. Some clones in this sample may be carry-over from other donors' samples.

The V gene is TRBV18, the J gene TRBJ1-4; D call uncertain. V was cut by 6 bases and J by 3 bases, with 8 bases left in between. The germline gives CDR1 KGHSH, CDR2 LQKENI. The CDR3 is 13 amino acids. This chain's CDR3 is CASSGSANEKLFF. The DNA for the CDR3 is TGTGCCAGCTCTGGGTCGGCTAATGAAAAACTGTTTTTT.

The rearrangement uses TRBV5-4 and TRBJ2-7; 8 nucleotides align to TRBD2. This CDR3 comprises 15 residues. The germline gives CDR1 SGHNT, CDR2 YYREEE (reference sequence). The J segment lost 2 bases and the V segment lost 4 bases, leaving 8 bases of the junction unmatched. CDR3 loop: CASSPTSGAPYEQYF. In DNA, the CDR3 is TGTGCCAGCAGCCCCACTAGCGGAGCCCCCTACGAGCAGTACTTC.

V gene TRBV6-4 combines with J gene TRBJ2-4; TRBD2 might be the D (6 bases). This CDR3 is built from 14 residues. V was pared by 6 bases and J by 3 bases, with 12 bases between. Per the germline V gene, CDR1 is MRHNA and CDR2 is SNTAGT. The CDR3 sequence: CASRTRWDKNIQYF. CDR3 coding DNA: TGTGCCAGCAGGACTAGATGGGACAAAAACATTCAGTACTTC.

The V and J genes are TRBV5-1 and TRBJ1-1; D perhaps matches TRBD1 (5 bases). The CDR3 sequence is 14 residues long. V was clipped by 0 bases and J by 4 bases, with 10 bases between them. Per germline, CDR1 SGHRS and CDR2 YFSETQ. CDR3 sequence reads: CASSLGYGGTEAFF. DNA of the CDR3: TGCGCCAGCAGCTTGGGGTATGGGGGCACTGAAGCTTTCTTT. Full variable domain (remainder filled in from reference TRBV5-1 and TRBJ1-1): KAGVTQTPRYLIKTRGQQVTLSCSPISGHRSVSWYQQTPGQGLQFLFEYFSETQRNKGNFPGRFSGRQFSNSRSEMNVSTLELGDSALYLCASSLGYGGTEAFFGQGTRLTVV.

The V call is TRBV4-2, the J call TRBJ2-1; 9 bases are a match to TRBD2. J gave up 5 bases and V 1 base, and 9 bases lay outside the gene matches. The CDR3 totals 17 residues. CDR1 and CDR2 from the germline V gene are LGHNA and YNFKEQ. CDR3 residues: CASSQGGSGRRDNEQFF. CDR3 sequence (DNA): TGTGCCAGCAGCCAAGGGGGAAGCGGGAGGAGGGACAATGAGCAGTTCTTC.